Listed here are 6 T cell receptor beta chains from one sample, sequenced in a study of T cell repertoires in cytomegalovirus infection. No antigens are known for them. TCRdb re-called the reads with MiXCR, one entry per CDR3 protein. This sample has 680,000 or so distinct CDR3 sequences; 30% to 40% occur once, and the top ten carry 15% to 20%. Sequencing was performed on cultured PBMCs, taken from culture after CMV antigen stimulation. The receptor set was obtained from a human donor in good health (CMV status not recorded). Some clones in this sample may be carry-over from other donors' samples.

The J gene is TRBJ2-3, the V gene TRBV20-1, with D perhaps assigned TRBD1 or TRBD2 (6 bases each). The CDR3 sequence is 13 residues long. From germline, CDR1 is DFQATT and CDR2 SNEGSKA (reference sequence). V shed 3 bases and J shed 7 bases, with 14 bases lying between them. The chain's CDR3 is CSASGGSRHTQYF. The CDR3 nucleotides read TGCAGTGCTAGCGGGGGCTCCCGGCATACGCAGTATTTT.

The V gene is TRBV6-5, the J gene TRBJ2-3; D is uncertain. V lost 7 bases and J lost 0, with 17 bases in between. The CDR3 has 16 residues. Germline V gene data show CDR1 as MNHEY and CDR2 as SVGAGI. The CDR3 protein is CASNRAAATSTDTQYF. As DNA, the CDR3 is TGTGCCAGCAACCGCGCCGCGGCAACTAGCACAGATACGCAGTATTTT.

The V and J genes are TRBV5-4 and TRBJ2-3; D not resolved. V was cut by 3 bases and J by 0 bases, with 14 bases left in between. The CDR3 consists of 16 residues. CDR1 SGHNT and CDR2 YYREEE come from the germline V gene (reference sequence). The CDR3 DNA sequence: TGTGCCAGCAGCTCGAAGGGTTCTTCGAGCACAGATACGCAGTATTTT. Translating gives CASSSKGSSSTDTQYF.

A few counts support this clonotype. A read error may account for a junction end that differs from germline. In nucleotides, the CDR3 is TGTGCCAGCAGAGAAGGACTCCTTAGTATGGACGGCTACACCTTC. Protein sequence: CASREGLLSMDGYTF. This rearrangement joins TRBV2 to TRBJ1-2; D is unclear. From germline, CDR1 is SNHLY and CDR2 FYNNEI. CDR3 length equals 15 residues. The variable domain in full, with the rest retrieved from reference TRBV2 and TRBJ1-2, is EPEVTQTPSHQVTQMGQEVILRCVPISNHLYFYWYRQILGQKVEFLVSFYNNEISEKSEIFDDQFSVERPDGSNFTLKIRSTKLEDSAMYFCASREGLLSMDGYTFGSGTRLTVV.

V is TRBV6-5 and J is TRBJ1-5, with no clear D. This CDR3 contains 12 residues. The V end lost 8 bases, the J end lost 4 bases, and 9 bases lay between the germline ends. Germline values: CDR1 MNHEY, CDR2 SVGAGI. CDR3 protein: CASWGSNQPQHF. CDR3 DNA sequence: TGTGCCAGCTGGGGTTCAAATCAGCCCCAGCATTTT.

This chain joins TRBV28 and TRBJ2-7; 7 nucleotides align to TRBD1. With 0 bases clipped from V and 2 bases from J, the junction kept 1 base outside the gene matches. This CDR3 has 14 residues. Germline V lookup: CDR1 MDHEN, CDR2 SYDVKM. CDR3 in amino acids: CASSLWDRPYEQYF. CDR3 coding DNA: TGTGCCAGCAGTTTATGGGACAGGCCCTACGAGCAGTACTTC. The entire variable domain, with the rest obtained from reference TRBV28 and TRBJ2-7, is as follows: DVKVTQSSRYLVKRTGEKVFLECVQDMDHENMFWYRQDPGLGLRLIYFSYDVKMKEKGDIPEGYSVSREKKERFSLILESASTNQTSMYLCASSLWDRPYEQYFGPGTRLTVT.